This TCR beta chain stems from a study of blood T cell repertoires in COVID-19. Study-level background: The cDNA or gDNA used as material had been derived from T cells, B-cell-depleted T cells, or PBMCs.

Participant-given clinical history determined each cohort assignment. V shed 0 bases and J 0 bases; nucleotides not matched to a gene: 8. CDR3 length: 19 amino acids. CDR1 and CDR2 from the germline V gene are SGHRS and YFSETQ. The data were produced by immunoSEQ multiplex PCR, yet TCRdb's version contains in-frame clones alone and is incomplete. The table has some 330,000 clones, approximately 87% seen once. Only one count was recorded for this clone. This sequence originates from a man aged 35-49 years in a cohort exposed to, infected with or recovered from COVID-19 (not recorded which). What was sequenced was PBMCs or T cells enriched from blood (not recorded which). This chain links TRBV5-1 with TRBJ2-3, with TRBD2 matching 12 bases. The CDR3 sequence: CASSLALTSGRESTDTQYF. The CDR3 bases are TGCGCCAGCAGCTTGGCCCTGACTAGCGGGAGAGAGAGCACAGATACGCAGTATTTT.